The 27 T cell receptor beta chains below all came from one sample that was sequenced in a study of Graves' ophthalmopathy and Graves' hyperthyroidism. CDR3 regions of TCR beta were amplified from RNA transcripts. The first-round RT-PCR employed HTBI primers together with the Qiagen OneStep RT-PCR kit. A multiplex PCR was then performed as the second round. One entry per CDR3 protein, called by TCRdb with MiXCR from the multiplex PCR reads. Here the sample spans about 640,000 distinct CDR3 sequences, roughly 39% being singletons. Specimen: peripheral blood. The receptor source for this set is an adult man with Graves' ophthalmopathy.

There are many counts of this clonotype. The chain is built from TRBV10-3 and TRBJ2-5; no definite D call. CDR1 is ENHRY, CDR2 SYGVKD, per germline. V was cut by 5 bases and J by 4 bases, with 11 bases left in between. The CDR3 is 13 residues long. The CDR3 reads CAISNSGLETQYF. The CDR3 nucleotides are TGTGCCATCAGTAATTCAGGATTAGAGACCCAGTACTTC.

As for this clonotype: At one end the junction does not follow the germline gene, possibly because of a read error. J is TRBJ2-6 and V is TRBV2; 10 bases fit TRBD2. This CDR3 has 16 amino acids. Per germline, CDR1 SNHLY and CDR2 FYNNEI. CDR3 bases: TGTGCCGGAGATAGCGGGGGGAGCTCTGGGGCCAACATCCTGACTTTC. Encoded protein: CAGDSGGSSGANILTF.

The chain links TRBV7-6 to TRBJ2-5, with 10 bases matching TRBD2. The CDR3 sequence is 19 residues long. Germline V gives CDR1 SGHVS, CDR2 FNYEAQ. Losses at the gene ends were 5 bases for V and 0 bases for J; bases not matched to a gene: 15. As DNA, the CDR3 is TGTGCCAGCAGCCAATCCCCCGGGATAGCGGGGGGCTACCAAGAGACCCAGTACTTC. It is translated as CASSQSPGIAGGYQETQYF. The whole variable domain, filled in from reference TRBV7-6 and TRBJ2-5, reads GAGVSQSPRYKVTKRGQDVALRCDPISGHVSLYWYRQALGQGPEFLTYFNYEAQQDKSGLPNDRFSAERPEGSISTLTIQRTEQRDSAMYRCASSQSPGIAGGYQETQYFGPGTRLLVL.

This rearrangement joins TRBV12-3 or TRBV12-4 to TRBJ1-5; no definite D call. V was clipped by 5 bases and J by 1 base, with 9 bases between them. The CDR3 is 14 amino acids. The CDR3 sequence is CASSRSESNQPQHF. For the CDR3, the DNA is TGTGCCAGCAGTAGGAGTGAAAGCAATCAGCCCCAGCATTTT.

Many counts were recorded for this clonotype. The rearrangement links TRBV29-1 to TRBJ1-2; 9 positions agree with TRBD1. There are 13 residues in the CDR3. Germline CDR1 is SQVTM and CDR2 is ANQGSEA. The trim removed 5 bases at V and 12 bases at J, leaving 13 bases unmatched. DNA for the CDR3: TGCAGCGTTCCTACGGGACAGGGTGTCCGGAACACCTTC. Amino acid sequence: CSVPTGQGVRNTF.

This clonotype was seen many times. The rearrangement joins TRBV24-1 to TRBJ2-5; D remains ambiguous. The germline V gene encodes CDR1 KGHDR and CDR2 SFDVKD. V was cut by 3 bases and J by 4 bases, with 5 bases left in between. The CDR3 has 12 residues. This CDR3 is CATSDRLETQYF. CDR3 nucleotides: TGTGCCACCAGTGATCGACTAGAGACCCAGTACTTC.

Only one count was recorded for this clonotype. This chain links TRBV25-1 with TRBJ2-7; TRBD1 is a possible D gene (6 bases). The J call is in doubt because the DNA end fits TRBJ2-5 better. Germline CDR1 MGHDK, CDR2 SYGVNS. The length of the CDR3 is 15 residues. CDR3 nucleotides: TGTGCCAGCGTTACGTCCGGCAGGGGCCCCGAGACCCAGTACTTC. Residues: CASVTSGRGPETQYF.

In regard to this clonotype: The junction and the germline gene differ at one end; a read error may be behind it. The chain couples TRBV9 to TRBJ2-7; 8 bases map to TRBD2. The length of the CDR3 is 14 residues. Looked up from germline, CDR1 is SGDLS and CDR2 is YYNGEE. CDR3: CAGSPAGGTYEQYF. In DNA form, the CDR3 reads TGTGCCGGCAGCCCTGCGGGGGGCACCTACGAGCAGTACTTC.

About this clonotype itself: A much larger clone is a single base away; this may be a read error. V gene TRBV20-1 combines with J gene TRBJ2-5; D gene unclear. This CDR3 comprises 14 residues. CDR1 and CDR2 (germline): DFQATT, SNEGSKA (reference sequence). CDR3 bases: TGCAGTGTTAGAGATTTGGTCCACCAAGAGACCCAGTACTTC. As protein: CSVRDLVHQETQYF.

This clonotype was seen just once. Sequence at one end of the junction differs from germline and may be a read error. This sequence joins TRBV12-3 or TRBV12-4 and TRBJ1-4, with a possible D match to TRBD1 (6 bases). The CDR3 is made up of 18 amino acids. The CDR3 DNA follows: TGTGCCAGCAGTGGACCAATGGGGGCGCGTCACCCTAATGAAAGACTGTTTTTT. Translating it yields CASSGPMGARHPNERLFF.

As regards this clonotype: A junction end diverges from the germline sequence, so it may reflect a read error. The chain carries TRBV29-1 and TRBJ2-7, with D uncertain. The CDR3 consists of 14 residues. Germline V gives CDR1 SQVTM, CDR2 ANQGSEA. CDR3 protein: CSVAAFEESCEQYF. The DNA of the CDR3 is TGCAGCGTTGCCGCGTTCGAGGAATCCTGCGAGCAGTACTTC.

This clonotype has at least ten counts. The CDR3 DNA follows: TGTGCCAGCAGTCCCAGCGGGCGAGGATGGGACGAGCAGTACTTC. As protein: CASSPSGRGWDEQYF. V gene TRBV12-3 or TRBV12-4 combines with J gene TRBJ2-7; perhaps TRBD2 as D (6 bases). The V end was cut by 5 bases, the J end by 5 bases, with 19 bases between. The CDR3 has 15 amino acids.

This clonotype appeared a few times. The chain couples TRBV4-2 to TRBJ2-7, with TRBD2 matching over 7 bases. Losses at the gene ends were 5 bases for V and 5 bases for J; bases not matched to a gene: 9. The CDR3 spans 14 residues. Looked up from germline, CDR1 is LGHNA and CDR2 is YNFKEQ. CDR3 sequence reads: CASSGGGDFHEQYF. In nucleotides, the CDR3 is TGTGCCAGCAGCGGGGGGGGGGACTTCCACGAGCAGTACTTC.

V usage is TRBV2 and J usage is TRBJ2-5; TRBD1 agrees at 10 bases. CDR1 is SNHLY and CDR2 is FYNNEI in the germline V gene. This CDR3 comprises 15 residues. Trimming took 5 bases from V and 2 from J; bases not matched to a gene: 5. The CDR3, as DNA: TGTGCCAGCAGTTCCGGGACAGGGGAACAAGAGACCCAGTACTTC. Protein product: CASSSGTGEQETQYF.

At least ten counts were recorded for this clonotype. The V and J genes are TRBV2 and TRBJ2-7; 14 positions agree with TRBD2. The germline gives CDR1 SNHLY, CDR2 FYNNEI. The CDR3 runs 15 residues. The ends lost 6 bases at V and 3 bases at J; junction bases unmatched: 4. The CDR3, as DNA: TGTGCCAGCAGGGGGACTAGCGGGAGTCTCTACGAGCAGTACTTC. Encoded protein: CASRGTSGSLYEQYF.

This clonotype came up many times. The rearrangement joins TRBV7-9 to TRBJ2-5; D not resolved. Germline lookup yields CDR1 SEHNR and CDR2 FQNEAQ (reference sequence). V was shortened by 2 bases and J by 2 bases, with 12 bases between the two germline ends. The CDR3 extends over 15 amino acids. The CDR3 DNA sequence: TGTGCCAGCAGCTTACGTAGACCTGAACAAGAGACCCAGTACTTC. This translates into CASSLRRPEQETQYF.

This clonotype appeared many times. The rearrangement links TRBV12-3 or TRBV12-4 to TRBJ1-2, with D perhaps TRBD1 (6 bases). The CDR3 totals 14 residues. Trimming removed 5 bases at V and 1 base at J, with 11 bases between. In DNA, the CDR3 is TGTGCCAGCAGTCCACACAGGGTTAACTATGGCTACACCTTC. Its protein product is CASSPHRVNYGYTF.

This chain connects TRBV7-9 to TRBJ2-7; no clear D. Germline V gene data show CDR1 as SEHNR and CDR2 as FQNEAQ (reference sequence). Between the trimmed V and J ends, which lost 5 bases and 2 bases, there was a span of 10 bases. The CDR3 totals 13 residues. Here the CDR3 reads CASSQQSPYEQYF. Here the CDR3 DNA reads TGTGCCAGCAGCCAACAGAGCCCCTACGAGCAGTACTTC.

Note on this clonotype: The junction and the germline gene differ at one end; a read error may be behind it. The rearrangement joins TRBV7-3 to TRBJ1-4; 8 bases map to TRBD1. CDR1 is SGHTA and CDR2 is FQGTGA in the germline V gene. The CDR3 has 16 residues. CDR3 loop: CASSQAGGSSGEKLFF. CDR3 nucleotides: TGCGCCAGCAGCCAAGCAGGGGGCTCGTCAGGTGAAAAACTGTTTTTT.

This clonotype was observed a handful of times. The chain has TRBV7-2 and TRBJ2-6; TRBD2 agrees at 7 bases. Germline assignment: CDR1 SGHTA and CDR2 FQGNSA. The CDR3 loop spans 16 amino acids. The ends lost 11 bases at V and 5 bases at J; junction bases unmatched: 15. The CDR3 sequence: CAWSVLVGRRANVLTF. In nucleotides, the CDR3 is TGTGCCTGGAGTGTACTAGTCGGGAGGAGGGCCAACGTCCTGACTTTC.

CDR3 DNA sequence: TGTGCCAGCTCACCCCCGGGAGGAGGAATAGAATCTTTCCACGAGCAGTACTTC. Translation gives CASSPPGGGIESFHEQYF. The chain employs TRBV6-1 and TRBJ2-7; TRBD2 matches 7 bases. The CDR3 consists of 18 residues. Looked up from germline, CDR1 is MNHNS and CDR2 is SASEGT. J lost 5 bases, V lost 8 bases, and 24 bases had no gene match.

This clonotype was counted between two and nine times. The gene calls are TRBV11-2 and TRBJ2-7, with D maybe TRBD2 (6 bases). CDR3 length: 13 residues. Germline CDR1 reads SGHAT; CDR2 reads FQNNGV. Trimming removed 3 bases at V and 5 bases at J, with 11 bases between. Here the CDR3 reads CASSFGSINEQYF. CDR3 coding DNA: TGTGCCAGCAGCTTCGGGAGTATCAACGAGCAGTACTTC. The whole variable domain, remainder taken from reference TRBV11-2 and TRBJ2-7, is EAGVAQSPRYKIIEKRQSVAFWCNPISGHATLYWYQQILGQGPKLLIQFQNNGVVDDSQLPKDRFSAERLKGVDSTLKIQPAKLEDSAVYLCASSFGSINEQYFGPGTRLTVT.

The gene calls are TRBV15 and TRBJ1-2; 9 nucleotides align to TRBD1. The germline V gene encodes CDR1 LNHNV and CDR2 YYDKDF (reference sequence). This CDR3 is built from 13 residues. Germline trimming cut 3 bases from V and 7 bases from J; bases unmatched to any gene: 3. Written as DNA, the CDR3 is TGTGCCACCAGCAGCGGGACAGGGTTTGGCTACACCTTC. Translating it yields CATSSGTGFGYTF.

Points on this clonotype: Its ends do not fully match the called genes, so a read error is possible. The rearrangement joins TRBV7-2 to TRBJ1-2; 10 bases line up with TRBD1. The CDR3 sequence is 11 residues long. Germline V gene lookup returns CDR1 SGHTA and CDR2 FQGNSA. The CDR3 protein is CASSLGQGLSF. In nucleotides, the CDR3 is TGTGCCAGCAGCCTGGGACAGGGGTTATCCTTC.

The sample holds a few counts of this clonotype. DNA of the CDR3: TGTGCCACCAGCAGGGCCCCGGGGGGGCTCGAAGAGACCCAGTACTTC. It translates to CATSRAPGGLEETQYF. This sequence joins TRBV15 and TRBJ2-5; TRBD2 agrees at 8 bases. This CDR3 has 16 residues. Trimming cost V 3 bases and J 3 bases; bases outside gene matches: 9. Germline-derived CDR1 and CDR2 are LNHNV and YYDKDF (reference sequence). The full variable domain, rest sourced from reference TRBV15 and TRBJ2-5, is DAMVIQNPRYQVTQFGKPVTLSCSQTLNHNVMYWYQQKSSQAPKLLFHYYDKDFNNEADTPDNFQSRRPNTSFCFLDIRSPGLGDTAMYLCATSRAPGGLEETQYFGPGTRLLVL.

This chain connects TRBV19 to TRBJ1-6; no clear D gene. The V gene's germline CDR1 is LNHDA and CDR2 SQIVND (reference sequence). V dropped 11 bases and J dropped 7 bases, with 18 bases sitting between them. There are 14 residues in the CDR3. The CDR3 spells CAWSVGSNNSPLHF. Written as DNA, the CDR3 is TGTGCCTGGAGTGTAGGGAGTAACAATTCACCCCTCCACTTT.

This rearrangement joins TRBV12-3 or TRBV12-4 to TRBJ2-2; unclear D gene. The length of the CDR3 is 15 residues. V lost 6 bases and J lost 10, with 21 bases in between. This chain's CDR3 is CASREREDGSEELFF. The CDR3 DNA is TGTGCCAGCAGGGAGCGTGAGGATGGGTCCGAGGAGCTGTTTTTT.